Shown below are 23 T cell receptor beta chains from a single sample sequenced in a study of blood T cell repertoires in COVID-19. Using immunoSEQ multiplex PCR, the repertoire was profiled, and TCRdb retains in-frame clones only, with some absent. The sample includes fewer than 90,000 clones, approximately 86% seen only once; the top ten take around 2%. The material sequenced was peripheral blood. The receptor source for this set is a woman of 80 years or more with active or convalescent COVID-19.

The rearrangement uses TRBV15 and TRBJ1-2, with 8 positions matching TRBD1. The CDR3 sequence is 14 residues long. J lost 7 bases, V lost 3 bases, and 7 bases had no gene match. CDR1 and CDR2 from the germline V gene are LNHNV and YYDKDF (reference sequence). CDR3 sequence reads: CATSRGQGASGYTF. For the CDR3, the DNA is TGTGCCACCAGCAGGGGCCAGGGGGCCAGTGGCTACACCTTC.

The chain carries TRBV4-3 and TRBJ2-5, with 7 bases fitting TRBD1. This CDR3 contains 14 residues. Unmatched junction bases numbered 7, after V lost 4 bases and J lost 5 bases. CDR1 LGHNA and CDR2 YSLEER come from the germline V gene. For the CDR3, the DNA is TGCGCCAGCAGCCGCAGACCCAGGGGGGAGACCCAGTACTTC. Translated: CASSRRPRGETQYF.

The CDR3 nucleotides are TGTGCCAGCAGCGCCCCGGGTTCGAACACCGGGGAGCTGTTTTTT. It is translated as CASSAPGSNTGELFF. V usage is TRBV3-1 (or the pseudogene TRBV3-2) and J usage is TRBJ2-2; the D is unclear. The germline V and J ends were trimmed by 5 bases and 0 bases, with 10 bases remaining between them. Germline V gene lookup returns CDR1 LGHDT and CDR2 YNNKEL (reference sequence). This CDR3 is built from 15 residues.

This clone is labeled medium-sized. The chain couples TRBV13 to TRBJ2-7, with TRBD2 identical over 9 bases. This CDR3 contains 15 residues. V shed 5 bases, J shed 6 bases, and the junction held 11 bases outside the gene matches. Per the germline V gene, CDR1 is PRHDT and CDR2 is FYEKMQ (reference sequence). The DNA for the CDR3 is TGTGCCAGCAGCCGGGATCTTGGACTAGCGACCGAGCAGTACTTC. It encodes CASSRDLGLATEQYF.

The genes are TRBV24-1 and TRBJ1-1, with D possibly being TRBD1 (5 bases). CDR1 is KGHDR and CDR2 is SFDVKD in the germline V gene. The CDR3 extends over 14 amino acids. V dropped 9 bases and J dropped 0 bases, with 13 bases sitting between them. This chain's CDR3 is CATPGLKMNTEAFF. In DNA, the CDR3 is TGTGCCACCCCAGGGCTGAAAATGAACACTGAAGCTTTCTTT.

The V and J genes are TRBV5-1 and TRBJ1-2; tentatively, D is TRBD1 (6 bases). V lost 4 bases and J lost 4, with 11 bases in between. The CDR3 is 13 amino acids. Germline V gene lookup returns CDR1 SGHRS and CDR2 YFSETQ. The chain's CDR3 is CASSETGLYGYTF. The DNA of the CDR3 is TGCGCCAGCAGCGAGACAGGCCTCTATGGCTACACCTTC.

This clone was observed a single time. The chain uses TRBV6-1 and TRBJ1-3; 9 nucleotides line up with TRBD1. The V gene's germline CDR1 is MNHNS and CDR2 SASEGT. CDR3 length: 16 residues. V lost 0 bases, J lost 2 bases, and 2 bases stayed unmatched. This chain's CDR3 is CASSEAWTGAGNTIYF. CDR3 nucleotides: TGTGCCAGCAGTGAAGCGTGGACAGGGGCTGGAAACACCATATATTTT.

V and J are TRBV30 and TRBJ2-7; 12 bases are a match to TRBD1. J gave up 5 bases and V 2 bases, and 7 bases lay outside the gene matches. The CDR3 runs 15 residues. Germline CDR1 and CDR2: GTSNPN and SVGIG (reference sequence). The CDR3 is CAWSLGTGGMNEQYF. The CDR3 DNA reads as TGTGCCTGGAGTTTGGGGACAGGGGGCATGAACGAGCAGTACTTC.

The chain uses TRBV7-2 and TRBJ1-6, with D hard to call. The CDR3 length is 13 residues. With 2 bases removed from V and 7 bases from J, the gap between germline ends came to 6 bases. The germline gives CDR1 SGHTA, CDR2 FQGNSA. CDR3: CASSLQANSPLHF. The CDR3 coding sequence is TGTGCCAGCAGCTTACAAGCGAATTCACCCCTCCACTTT.

The chain joins TRBV18 to TRBJ1-5; TRBD1 is a possible D gene (6 bases). This CDR3 comprises 14 residues. The V end was cut by 3 bases, the J end by 5 bases, with 11 bases between. CDR1 is KGHSH, CDR2 LQKENI, per germline. The CDR3 DNA sequence: TGTGCCAGCTCACCCCGGGCAGGGGATCAGCCCCAGCATTTT. As protein: CASSPRAGDQPQHF.

The chain employs TRBV7-2 and TRBJ1-1; D is uncertain. Trimming took off 7 bases at V and 5 bases at J, with 14 bases between the two ends. The CDR3 runs to 13 residues. Germline V gene lookup returns CDR1 SGHTA and CDR2 FQGNSA. The CDR3 region has the DNA TGTGCCAGCAACCTATATCGTAGAACTGAAGCTTTCTTT. Encoded protein: CASNLYRRTEAFF.

This chain links TRBV2 with TRBJ1-2; maybe TRBD1 (5 bases). Trimming removed 11 bases at V and 8 bases at J, with 18 bases between. The CDR3 has 12 residues. Germline CDR1 reads SNHLY; CDR2 reads FYNNEI. The CDR3 spells CAGANQGGGYTF. CDR3 nucleotide sequence: TGTGCCGGAGCCAATCAGGGAGGCGGCTACACCTTC.

The J gene is TRBJ2-2, the V gene TRBV11-2, with a tentative D call TRBD2 (6 bases). CDR1 is SGHAT and CDR2 is FQNNGV in the germline V gene. V lost 4 bases and J 13 bases, leaving 22 bases between the germline ends. This CDR3 contains 15 residues. The CDR3, as DNA: TGTGCCAGCAGCTCAAACCGCGGCGGGACCCCGGGGCTGTTTTTT. This encodes CASSSNRGGTPGLFF.

The chain recombines TRBV5-1 with TRBJ1-1; D may be TRBD1 (6 bases). The V gene's germline CDR1 is SGHRS and CDR2 YFSETQ. The CDR3 totals 15 residues. The V end lost 0 bases, the J end lost 7 bases, and 16 bases lay between the germline ends. The chain's CDR3 is CASSLEGHLPSEAFF. DNA for the CDR3: TGCGCCAGCAGCTTGGAGGGACATTTGCCGAGTGAAGCTTTCTTT. The whole variable domain, filled in from reference TRBV5-1 and TRBJ1-1, reads KAGVTQTPRYLIKTRGQQVTLSCSPISGHRSVSWYQQTPGQGLQFLFEYFSETQRNKGNFPGRFSGRQFSNSRSEMNVSTLELGDSALYLCASSLEGHLPSEAFFGQGTRLTVV.

The CDR3 sequence is CASSIPGVLQPQHF. CDR3 DNA: TGTGCCAGTAGTATACCCGGTGTTCTGCAGCCCCAGCATTTT. V gene TRBV19 combines with J gene TRBJ1-5, with no clear D. V lost 2 bases and J 7 bases, leaving 12 bases between the germline ends. The germline gives CDR1 LNHDA, CDR2 SQIVND (reference sequence). The CDR3 consists of 14 residues. The whole variable domain, remainder taken from reference TRBV19 and TRBJ1-5, is DGGITQSPKYLFRKEGQNVTLSCEQNLNHDAMYWYRQDPGQGLRLIYYSQIVNDFQKGDIAEGYSVSREKKESFPLTVTSAQKNPTAFYLCASSIPGVLQPQHFGDGTRLSIL.

V and J are TRBV18 and TRBJ1-3; 10 nucleotides line up with TRBD1. The CDR3 is 17 amino acids. Trimming took 6 bases from V and 1 from J; bases not matched to a gene: 9. Germline CDR1 and CDR2: KGHSH and LQKENI. In nucleotides, the CDR3 is TGTGCCAGCTCGCAATCCGGGACAGGGGTGTCTGGAAACACCATATATTTT. Its protein product is CASSQSGTGVSGNTIYF.

Only one count was recorded for this clone. This CDR3 is CASSPLTSAGELFF. Written as DNA, the CDR3 is TGTGCCAGCAGCCCCCTGACTAGCGCGGGGGAGCTGTTTTTT. The chain uses TRBV3-1 (or the pseudogene TRBV3-2) and TRBJ2-2; 8 bases are shared with TRBD2. CDR3 length equals 14 residues. With 4 bases clipped from V and 8 bases from J, the junction kept 6 bases outside the gene matches. Germline V gene lookup returns CDR1 LGHDT and CDR2 YNNKEL (reference sequence).

The V call is TRBV18, the J call TRBJ2-7; 7 positions match TRBD2. CDR3 size: 16 residues. Germline loops: CDR1 KGHSH, CDR2 LQKENI. The J segment lost 0 bases and the V segment lost 3 bases, leaving 8 bases of the junction unmatched. CDR3 sequence reads: CASSPPSGGSSYEQYF. CDR3 DNA: TGTGCCAGCTCACCTCCTTCGGGAGGTAGCTCCTACGAGCAGTACTTC.

J is TRBJ1-4 and V is TRBV5-6; a weak D match, TRBD1 (6 bases). The CDR3 loop spans 14 amino acids. V lost 2 bases to trimming and J lost 7 bases, with 12 bases between them. Germline values: CDR1 SGHDT, CDR2 YYEEEE. CDR3 residues: CASSFLQGTEKLFF. The CDR3 DNA reads TGTGCCAGCAGCTTTCTGCAGGGGACTGAAAAACTGTTTTTT.

This clone came up once. V gene TRBV7-2 combines with J gene TRBJ2-5, with a weak D call TRBD1 (7 bases). CDR3 length: 15 amino acids. Per the germline V gene, CDR1 is SGHTA and CDR2 is FQGNSA. Trimming stripped 5 bases from V and 4 bases from J, with 17 bases between. In DNA form, the CDR3 reads TGTGCCAGCAGCCCCTTCGGGCAGGGGGGAGAGACCCAGTACTTC. This encodes CASSPFGQGGETQYF.

The CDR3 DNA is TGCGCCAGCAGCTTGGGACAGGGGTGGAACACTGAAGCTTTCTTT. It specifies CASSLGQGWNTEAFF. V gene TRBV5-1 combines with J gene TRBJ1-1; 8 positions match TRBD1. Unmatched junction bases numbered 2, after V lost 0 bases and J lost 1 base. The CDR3 has 15 amino acids. The germline gives CDR1 SGHRS, CDR2 YFSETQ.

The rearrangement uses TRBV12-5 and TRBJ2-2; 10 nucleotides match TRBD2. The V and J ends lost 2 bases and 0 bases, in that order; junction bases with no gene match: 0. CDR1 LGHNT and CDR2 FRNRAP come from the germline V gene. The length of the CDR3 is 16 residues. CDR3 sequence reads: CASGLTSGANTGELFF. DNA for the CDR3: TGTGCTAGTGGTTTGACTAGCGGGGCGAACACCGGGGAGCTGTTTTTT.

This chain uses TRBV18 with TRBJ1-2, with 8 positions matching TRBD1. After removal of 3 bases from V and 3 bases from J, the junction contained 3 bases not matched to a gene. This CDR3 spans 14 amino acids. The germline V gene encodes CDR1 KGHSH and CDR2 LQKENI. In nucleotides, the CDR3 is TGTGCCAGCTCACCCGCAGGGGGCCACTATGGCTACACCTTC. Protein sequence: CASSPAGGHYGYTF.